This T cell receptor (beta chain) was recovered during a study of cytomegalovirus exposure and HLA in healthy donors. It was with 60 Vbeta and 13 Jbeta primers that the PCR ran. Sequenced by immunoSEQ multiplex PCR; TCRdb stores in-frame clones only, minus some. Of under 200,000 clones listed, around 77% are singletons. Trimming cost V 4 bases and J 7 bases, with 26 bases left between them. CDR3 length equals 18 residues. Germline V gives CDR1 MNHEY, CDR2 SMNVEV (reference sequence). The rearrangement uses TRBV27 and TRBJ2-1, with a weak D call TRBD2 (5 bases). What was sequenced was PBMCs. The TCR comes from a woman in her forties or fifties in good health and CMV-seropositive. CDR3: CASSSRPPDASRVNEQFF. The CDR3 DNA is TGTGCCAGCAGTTCCCGCCCCCCGGACGCTAGCCGGGTAAATGAGCAGTTCTTC.